This T cell receptor beta chain originates from a study of blood T cells in healthy people across ages (dated by TCRdb to about 2015). Describing the broader study: In model experiments, template switching captured roughly one uniquely barcoded TCR beta cDNA molecule for every two T cells. Donors were grouped into four age groups: young (average about 15 years), middle-aged (39), aged (62) and long-lived (about 82). To avoid experimental bias, donors of different ages were randomly spread across the sequencing lanes. The study analyzed two additional independent replicas of 1 million unique cDNA reads from the same blood draw for two donors, one aged 18 to 29 and one aged 80 or older. To track age-related changes in TCR beta repertoire diversity, the study relied on deep sequencing normalized with unique cDNA molecular identifiers. Points the paper makes about the study in general: Conclusive comparison of naive and antigen-experienced compartments was prevented by the profiling of bulk unsorted PBMCs. Estimates of total diversity from one million sequenced T cells were regarded as lower bounds and underestimates. The percentage of naive T cells measured by flow cytometry correlated strongly with observed TCR beta diversity. Because donor CMV infection status was unknown, age-related changes in expanded clonotypes were potentially confounded. As age increased, observed TCR beta diversity per million T cells dropped in a roughly linear way, and a significant reduction was already evident by age roughly 36. Compared with the aged group, the long-lived group had more naive CD4+ T cells, fewer expanded clones and increased TCR diversity, suggesting age selection.

This clonotype was counted between two and nine times. It has no known antigen specificity. Nothing much larger sits one base from this clone, and base qualities are not available. Systemically healthy Caucasian individuals from Russia, 35 to 50 in total and aged about 6 to 100 years, were included as donors. Roughly 10 milliliters of peripheral blood were collected from each donor into EDTA-treated Vacutainer tubes. Ficoll-Paque density-gradient centrifugation was used to isolate PBMCs, with at least 7 million obtained per sample. Trizol reagent was used to extract total RNA from the PBMCs, yielding at least 5 micrograms per sample. For every donor, flow cytometry on a PBMC aliquot measured the percentage of naive CD45RAhigh/CD27high T cells. According to the germline V gene, CDR1 reads SNHLY and CDR2 reads FYNNEI. Deletion took 4 bases off V and 6 bases off J, with a span of 13 bases between the germline ends. CDR3 length: 13 amino acids, cysteine to phenylalanine. Only the CDR3 DNA stays, 39 bases, in frame from base 1.

Libraries were made using 5' RACE. Sequencing was performed on an Illumina HiSeq 2500. A second PCR of roughly 6 to 12 cycles was run with a J-beta primer mix and a sample-barcoded 5' primer. A unique molecular identifier was introduced onto each TCR beta cDNA molecule by a template-switch 5' adaptor carrying 12 random nucleotides. At least 2.5 million CDR3-containing paired-end reads were obtained from each sample. First-strand cDNA synthesis was performed from all RNA using the Mint cDNA synthesis kit, with priming by a TRBC-specific oligonucleotide. Following uracil-DNA glycosylase treatment, all cDNA underwent a first 18-cycle PCR with the universal primers M1SS and BC2_uni_R. Regarding the original processing steps: For normalization, 1 million high-quality reads were randomly selected from each sample, with every read carrying a distinct molecular identifier. Reads with shared molecular identifiers were discarded instead of being binned into consensus sequences. CDR3 identification, clonotype clustering and error correction used MiTCR with a Q25 quality threshold and the strictest error-elimination algorithm. Lower-bound total TCR beta diversity was estimated with a nonparametric unseen species model using Euler transformation. The public reads were run again by TCRdb, first through fastp at Q25 and then through MiXCR, and only productive beta chains were kept. Entries are consolidated by CDR3 protein sequence, retaining the most common genes and DNA. V and J calls and clone size were set by TCRdb, not the authors. For this sample there are 750,000 to 950,000 distinct CDR3 sequences; about 48% appear just once. Approximately 40% of the sample is taken by the ten largest.

This sequence uses TRBV2 and TRBJ2-7; the D gene assignment is ambiguous. This TCR came from a man older than 75 in good health. The sequenced material came from blood. The CDR3 has the sequence CASSGDNIGEQYF. The DNA sequence is given as TGTGCCAGCAGTGGCGACAACATAGGCGAGCAGTACTTC.